Presented here are 32 T cell receptor beta chains from one specimen sequenced in a study of post-analysis software for immune sequencing data. Findings of the study overall: In patients, about 5 TRBV segments were more frequent than in controls, with TRBV5-6, TRBV5-1 and TRBV20-1 among them.

No antigen is known for these receptors. Tagging with unique molecular identifiers was a feature of the TCR beta cDNA libraries. TCRdb recomputed calls from the PCR reads with MiXCR, one row per CDR3 protein. There are about 820,000 distinct CDR3 sequences in the sample; approximately 57% occur only once, and approximately 4.4% lies in the top ten. Sequenced input: blood. The source of these receptors is a girl aged 10 to 17 with multiple sclerosis.

This clonotype appeared a few times. J is TRBJ2-3 and V is TRBV9; D gene unclear. The V end was cut by 0 bases, the J end by 2 bases, with 4 bases between. The germline V gene has CDR1 SGDLS and CDR2 YYNGEE. CDR3 length equals 13 residues. This CDR3 reads CASSVGYTDTQYF. CDR3 DNA: TGTGCCAGCAGCGTAGGGTACACAGATACGCAGTATTTT.

The rearrangement uses TRBV7-9 and TRBJ2-5, with 9 bases identical to TRBD1. The last part of the DNA fits TRBJ2-7 better; the J call may be wrong. CDR1 and CDR2 (germline): SEHNR, FQNEAQ (reference sequence). This CDR3 has 14 residues. The CDR3 spells CASSYSDRGNEQYF. Written as DNA, the CDR3 is TGTGCCAGCAGCTACTCGGACAGGGGCAACGAGCAGTACTTC.

The rearrangement links TRBV12-3 or TRBV12-4 to TRBJ1-2; 11 nucleotides line up with TRBD1. Unmatched junction bases numbered 3, after V lost 6 bases and J lost 3 bases. The CDR3 contains 14 residues. CDR3 DNA sequence: TGTGCCAGCAGAGGGACAGGGGGTTACTATGGCTACACCTTC. As protein: CASRGTGGYYGYTF.

The chain combines TRBV5-5 with TRBJ1-5; TRBD1 agrees at 9 bases. Germline assignment: CDR1 SGHKS and CDR2 YYEKEE (reference sequence). J was trimmed by 7 bases and V by 4 bases; bases with no gene match: 9. The CDR3 runs to 15 residues. The CDR3 sequence: CASSPGTGSGQPQHF. The CDR3 DNA sequence: TGTGCCAGCAGCCCCGGGACAGGGTCGGGCCAGCCCCAGCATTTT.

This chain connects TRBV7-6 to TRBJ2-7; unclear D gene. Trimming pared 5 bases from V and 3 bases from J, leaving 14 bases between. The CDR3 totals 14 residues. CDR1 is SGHVS and CDR2 is FNYEAQ in the germline V gene. DNA for the CDR3: TGTGCCAGCAGCCCCCATCAATTCATCTACGAGCAGTACTTC. Amino acid sequence: CASSPHQFIYEQYF.

The gene calls are TRBV29-1 and TRBJ2-6, with D perhaps matching TRBD1 or TRBD2 (5 bases each). Looked up from germline, CDR1 is SQVTM and CDR2 is ANQGSEA. The CDR3 has 16 residues. Trimming cost V 4 bases and J 0 bases, with 13 bases left between them. The CDR3 bases are TGCAGCGTTGTGGGGGACGGACTCTCTGGGGCCAACGTCCTGACTTTC. The encoded protein is CSVVGDGLSGANVLTF.

The chain employs TRBV12-3 or TRBV12-4 and TRBJ2-7; 9 bases match TRBD1. Trimming at V came to 6 bases and at J to 3 bases, leaving 9 bases not matched to a gene. The CDR3 has 15 residues. CDR3 DNA: TGTGCCAGCAGAACTCGCGGGACAGGGAACTACGAGCAGTACTTC. Translated, it gives CASRTRGTGNYEQYF.

The chain employs TRBV7-9 and TRBJ2-3; a possible D gene is TRBD2 (7 bases). V was pared by 5 bases and J by 3 bases, with 21 bases between. The CDR3 has 17 residues. CDR1 and CDR2 (germline): SEHNR, FQNEAQ (reference sequence). CDR3 loop: CASSRRTGGYTTDTQYF. The CDR3 DNA follows: TGTGCCAGCAGCCGCCGAACGGGGGGCTATACTACAGATACGCAGTATTTT.

This chain uses TRBV7-3 with TRBJ2-3; 11 bases are a match to TRBD2. Per germline, CDR1 SGHTA and CDR2 FQGTGA. V lost 5 bases, J lost 2 bases, and 6 bases stayed unmatched. The CDR3 totals 16 residues. The CDR3 DNA reads as TGTGCCAGCAGCCTGACTAGCGGGGTTAACACAGATACGCAGTATTTT. It translates to CASSLTSGVNTDTQYF.

This clonotype was detected a few times. This chain connects TRBV29-1 to TRBJ1-2; 9 bases are a match to TRBD1. V trimming: 7 bases; J trimming: 7 bases; junction bases outside the gene matches: 10. This CDR3 contains 13 residues. Germline loops: CDR1 SQVTM, CDR2 ANQGSEA. Here the CDR3 DNA reads TGCAGCGCCGACACTCGACAGGGGGTTGGCTACACCTTC. Translation: CSADTRQGVGYTF.

The count of this clonotype is one. CDR3: CASSPRPGGEYNYGYTF. CDR3 nucleotide sequence: TGTGCCAGCAGTCCCAGACCGGGGGGGGAATATAACTATGGCTACACCTTC. The rearrangement uses TRBV27 and TRBJ1-2; possibly TRBD1 for D (5 bases). This CDR3 is built from 17 residues. Trimming shortened V by 5 bases and J by 1 base, and 20 bases separated the two germline ends. CDR1 and CDR2 (germline): MNHEY, SMNVEV (reference sequence).

The chain uses TRBV7-3 and TRBJ2-5; tentatively, D is TRBD1 (6 bases). Trimming took 5 bases from V and 2 from J, leaving 15 bases between them. Germline CDR1 is SGHTA and CDR2 is FQGTGA. The CDR3 spans 15 residues. CDR3 loop: CASSPGQPGQETQYF. The DNA of the CDR3 is TGTGCCAGCAGCCCTGGACAGCCGGGGCAAGAGACCCAGTACTTC.

V usage is TRBV7-8 and J usage is TRBJ2-1; tentatively, D is TRBD1 (6 bases). V lost 5 bases, J lost 2 bases, and 16 bases lay in between. The CDR3 runs to 16 residues. Germline V CDR1 and CDR2: SGHVS, FQNEAQ. The CDR3: CASSPGQLGPYNEQFF. The DNA for the CDR3 is TGTGCCAGCAGCCCTGGACAGTTAGGGCCCTACAATGAGCAGTTCTTC.

This clonotype was counted only a few times. The V and J genes are TRBV6-6 and TRBJ2-1, with TRBD2 matching 9 bases. Trimming took 7 bases from V and 8 from J; bases not matched to a gene: 15. The CDR3 loop spans 16 amino acids. Germline CDR1 is MNHNY and CDR2 is SVGAGI (reference sequence). In nucleotides, the CDR3 is TGTGCCAGCACCAAAGGAGAGTCCCGACTAGCGGATGAGCAGTTCTTC. As protein: CASTKGESRLADEQFF.

This clonotype has more than one count but fewer than ten. The chain is built from TRBV5-1 and TRBJ2-6; D gene ambiguous. V lost 2 bases to trimming and J lost 8 bases, with 5 bases between them. The CDR3 runs to 12 residues. Germline loops: CDR1 SGHRS, CDR2 YFSETQ. The CDR3 here is CASSFLTNVLTF. The CDR3 region has the DNA TGCGCCAGCAGCTTCCTCACCAACGTCCTGACTTTC.

The gene calls are TRBV12-3 or TRBV12-4 and TRBJ2-3; TRBD2 is a possible D gene (6 bases). The CDR3 is 15 amino acids. Trimming pared 4 bases from V and 5 bases from J, leaving 16 bases between. CDR3 loop: CASSYRASDKDTQYF. The CDR3 bases are TGTGCCAGCAGTTACCGGGCTAGCGATAAAGATACGCAGTATTTT.

This chain joins TRBV12-3 or TRBV12-4 and TRBJ2-1; TRBD1 aligns across 10 bases. This CDR3 has 14 amino acids. J gave up 5 bases and V 7 bases, and 5 bases lay outside the gene matches. The chain's CDR3 is CASTNGTGDNEQFF. The CDR3 region has the DNA TGTGCCAGCACGAACGGGACAGGGGACAATGAGCAGTTCTTC.

The rearrangement links TRBV15 to TRBJ1-1; a possible D gene is TRBD1 (5 bases). Deletions cut 1 base from V and 7 bases from J, with 13 bases between. The V gene's germline CDR1 is LNHNV and CDR2 YYDKDF (reference sequence). The CDR3 runs 14 residues. In DNA, the CDR3 is TGTGCCACCAGCAGAGCAAACAGGTGGGATGAAGCTTTCTTT. This encodes CATSRANRWDEAFF.

This chain joins TRBV15 and TRBJ1-2; D perhaps matches TRBD1 (5 bases). Deletions cut 4 bases from V and 1 base from J, with 16 bases between. The CDR3 length is 16 residues. CDR1 is LNHNV and CDR2 is YYDKDF in the germline V gene (reference sequence). The CDR3 reads CATSKDIRADNYGYTF. CDR3 nucleotide sequence: TGTGCCACCAGCAAGGACATCAGGGCGGATAACTATGGCTACACCTTC.

The J gene is TRBJ2-1, the V gene TRBV5-5; TRBD2 aligns across 13 bases. V lost 0 bases to trimming and J lost 9 bases; unmatched junction nucleotides: 6. Germline V gene data show CDR1 as SGHKS and CDR2 as YYEKEE (reference sequence). CDR3 length equals 16 residues. CDR3 in DNA: TGTGCCAGCAGCTTGGGGGGGACTAGCGGGAAGAGTGAGCAGTTCTTC. Translating gives CASSLGGTSGKSEQFF. The whole variable domain, remainder taken from reference TRBV5-5 and TRBJ2-1, is DAGVTQSPTHLIKTRGQQVTLRCSPISGHKSVSWYQQVLGQGPQFIFQYYEKEERGRGNFPDRFSARQFPNYSSELNVNALLLGDSALYLCASSLGGTSGKSEQFFGPGTRLTVL.

V gene TRBV20-1 combines with J gene TRBJ1-6; perhaps TRBD1 as D (5 bases). The ends were cut back, 2 bases at V and 6 bases at J, with 17 bases in the middle. CDR3 size: 16 residues. Germline V gene sequence: CDR1 DFQATT, CDR2 SNEGSKA (reference sequence). The CDR3 is CSARSPQGGANSPLHF. As DNA, the CDR3 is TGCAGTGCTAGATCACCCCAGGGAGGGGCTAATTCACCCCTCCACTTT.

This clonotype was observed a handful of times. The rearrangement links TRBV7-7 to TRBJ2-1; D gene uncertain. V lost 5 bases, J lost 4 bases, and 15 bases lay in between. The CDR3 is made up of 15 amino acids. Per germline, CDR1 SSHAT and CDR2 FNYEAQ (reference sequence). CDR3: CASSPGLEMYNEQFF. CDR3 in DNA: TGTGCCAGCAGCCCTGGGCTGGAGATGTACAATGAGCAGTTCTTC.

This clonotype has a single count. V and J are TRBV27 and TRBJ2-1, with 8 bases lining up with TRBD1. Trimming cost V 9 bases and J 7 bases; bases outside gene matches: 8. This CDR3 region has 13 residues. Germline CDR1 reads MNHEY; CDR2 reads SMNVEV (reference sequence). CDR3 protein: CASQRTGINEQFF. The CDR3 region has the DNA TGTGCCAGTCAACGGACAGGGATAAATGAGCAGTTCTTC.

This chain joins TRBV20-1 and TRBJ1-2, with unresolved D. V was clipped by 0 bases and J by 5 bases, with 13 bases between them. The CDR3 covers 14 residues. The germline V gene has CDR1 DFQATT and CDR2 SNEGSKA (reference sequence). The CDR3 is CSARDPVTWYGYTF. CDR3 DNA sequence: TGCAGTGCTAGAGATCCGGTAACATGGTATGGCTACACCTTC.

This clonotype was detected a few times. The J gene is TRBJ2-7, the V gene TRBV7-2; D call uncertain. Looked up from germline, CDR1 is SGHTA and CDR2 is FQGNSA. The CDR3 is 17 residues long. Trimming removed 1 base from V and 3 bases from J, with 19 bases in between. The CDR3 DNA is TGTGCCAGCAGCTTAGGTGTCCTGCCAGCTTTTTACTACGAGCAGTACTTC. Amino acid sequence: CASSLGVLPAFYYEQYF.

This chain links TRBV10-3 with TRBJ2-6; 7 positions agree with TRBD1. J lost 1 base, V lost 0 bases, and 9 bases had no gene match. This CDR3 comprises 19 residues. In germline, CDR1 is ENHRY, CDR2 SYGVKD. The DNA for the CDR3 is TGTGCCATCAGTGAGTCGACAGGGAAGGGTGGATCTGGGGCCAACGTCCTGACTTTC. Protein: CAISESTGKGGSGANVLTF.

The chain employs TRBV12-5 and TRBJ2-7; 10 bases align to TRBD1. The germline gives CDR1 LGHNT, CDR2 FRNRAP. V shed 5 bases, J shed 0 bases, and the junction held 4 bases outside the gene matches. This CDR3 region has 15 residues. CDR3 in DNA: TGTGCTAGTGGTATCCGGGACAGGGGCTCCTACGAGCAGTACTTC. Its protein is CASGIRDRGSYEQYF.

This clonotype has just one count. This chain uses TRBV15 with TRBJ2-3; D is perhaps TRBD2 (5 bases). The V end lost 0 bases, the J end lost 1 base, and 11 bases lay between the germline ends. Looked up from germline, CDR1 is LNHNV and CDR2 is YYDKDF (reference sequence). The CDR3 covers 16 residues. The CDR3 here is CATSRDRGSGTDTQYF. The CDR3 DNA reads as TGTGCCACCAGCAGAGATCGGGGTAGCGGCACAGATACGCAGTATTTT.

The chain is built from TRBV27 and TRBJ2-7; 7 bases align to TRBD1. CDR3 size: 14 residues. Trimming at V came to 5 bases and at J to 1 base, leaving 5 bases not matched to a gene. Germline V gives CDR1 MNHEY, CDR2 SMNVEV (reference sequence). Here the CDR3 reads CASSLYRGSYEQYF. The CDR3, as DNA: TGTGCCAGCAGTCTTTACAGGGGTTCCTACGAGCAGTACTTC.

This clonotype was seen only a few times. The rearrangement links TRBV20-1 to TRBJ2-6; 11 bases align to TRBD2. The V gene's germline CDR1 is DFQATT and CDR2 SNEGSKA (reference sequence). This CDR3 has 16 amino acids. V shed 7 bases, J shed 0 bases, and the junction held 5 bases outside the gene matches. The DNA for the CDR3 is TGCAGTGGTCAGACTAGCGGGACCTCTGGGGCCAACGTCCTGACTTTC. It is translated as CSGQTSGTSGANVLTF.

This clonotype was recorded a few times. The genes are TRBV27 and TRBJ2-7; D tentatively fits TRBD1 or TRBD2 (5 bases each). The CDR3 sequence is 15 residues long. Trimming left V 6 bases short and J 0 bases short, with 15 bases between. Germline-derived CDR1 and CDR2 are MNHEY and SMNVEV (reference sequence). CDR3 protein: CASSKGTGSSYEQYF. The CDR3 coding sequence is TGTGCCAGCAGCAAGGGGACGGGGTCCTCCTACGAGCAGTACTTC.

The rearrangement links TRBV5-5 to TRBJ2-5; maybe TRBD1 (5 bases). This CDR3 is built from 16 residues. Trimming took 0 bases from V and 5 from J, leaving 17 bases between them. Germline V CDR1 and CDR2: SGHKS, YYEKEE (reference sequence). CDR3 amino acids: CASSLGQNVGRETQYF. The CDR3 nucleotides read TGTGCCAGCAGCTTGGGACAGAACGTAGGTCGGGAGACCCAGTACTTC. Drawing the rest from reference TRBV5-5 and TRBJ2-5, the complete variable domain is DAGVTQSPTHLIKTRGQQVTLRCSPISGHKSVSWYQQVLGQGPQFIFQYYEKEERGRGNFPDRFSARQFPNYSSELNVNALLLGDSALYLCASSLGQNVGRETQYFGPGTRLLVL.